Shown below are 7 T cell receptor beta chains from a single sample sequenced in a study of early T cells in non-severe SARS-CoV-2 infection (dated by TCRdb to the early 2020s). Receptors were amplified or captured by 5' RACE. TCRdb shows the sequencer as NextSeq 500. The public reads were reprocessed in TCRdb via fastp at Q25 and MiXCR, keeping in-frame beta chains. Entries are consolidated by CDR3 protein sequence, retaining the most common genes and DNA. Present in this sample are 85,000 to 95,000 distinct CDR3 sequences, roughly 14% of which were seen just once. About 0.58% of the sample is taken by the ten largest. Sequenced sample: whole blood. The receptors shown here come from an adult who was a healthcare worker with PCR-confirmed SARS-CoV-2 infection or an uninfected control (not recorded which).

This clonotype was seen a few times. The J gene is TRBJ2-2, the V gene TRBV4-1; tentative D call: TRBD2 (6 bases). V was clipped by 4 bases and J by 8 bases, with 14 bases between them. Per germline, CDR1 MGHRA and CDR2 YSYEKL. This CDR3 comprises 14 residues. DNA for the CDR3: TGCGCCAGCAGCCCGGACATGGGGGGAGGGGAGCTGTTTTTT. This gives the protein CASSPDMGGGELFF.

This rearrangement joins TRBV29-1 to TRBJ2-2, with 7 bases lining up with TRBD1. Trimming removed 1 base from V and 1 base from J; junction bases left unmatched: 3. Germline CDR1 and CDR2: SQVTM and ANQGSEA. This CDR3 has 15 residues. The CDR3 DNA sequence: TGCAGCGTTGAAGGGACAGGAGTGAACACCGGGGAGCTGTTTTTT. Protein product: CSVEGTGVNTGELFF.

DNA of the CDR3: TGCAGTGCCCTAACAGGACAGGCCAGTGAGGAGACCCAGTACTTC. It codes for CSALTGQASEETQYF. The rearrangement links TRBV20-1 to TRBJ2-5, with 7 bases that match TRBD1. V lost 6 bases and J lost 5; bases outside the gene matches: 15. Looked up from germline, CDR1 is DFQATT and CDR2 is SNEGSKA (reference sequence). The CDR3 contains 15 residues.

J is TRBJ1-2 and V is TRBV29-1; 7 nucleotides line up with TRBD1. Losses at the gene ends were 5 bases for V and 7 bases for J; bases not matched to a gene: 4. Per germline, CDR1 SQVTM and CDR2 ANQGSEA. The CDR3 spans 11 residues. The CDR3 sequence is CSVTGQLGYTF. The CDR3 DNA follows: TGCAGCGTTACGGGACAGCTTGGCTACACCTTC.

This clonotype occurred a few times. This chain joins TRBV12-3 or TRBV12-4 and TRBJ2-3; D is ambiguous. CDR3 length equals 15 residues. The V gene lost 6 bases and the J gene lost 4 bases, with 17 bases spanning the gap. The CDR3 region is CASSRLGLEADTQYF. The CDR3 DNA is TGTGCCAGCAGCCGCTTGGGTCTCGAGGCAGATACGCAGTATTTT.

V is TRBV28 and J is TRBJ2-5; 9 positions agree with TRBD2. CDR3 length equals 16 residues. Looked up from germline, CDR1 is MDHEN and CDR2 is SYDVKM. With V trimmed by 5 bases and J by 2 bases, 9 bases remained unmatched. CDR3 coding DNA: TGTGCCAGCAGTGCTTTTCTAGCGGGGCATCAAGAGACCCAGTACTTC. Amino acid sequence: CASSAFLAGHQETQYF.

The CDR3 nucleotides read TGTGCCACCAGTGATCCATCGGAGATCCGGGACCCGGGGGGCAATCAGCCCCAGCATTTT. Translation gives CATSDPSEIRDPGGNQPQHF. The chain combines TRBV24-1 with TRBJ1-5; possible D gene TRBD1, 5 bases. V dropped 3 bases and J dropped 2 bases, with 25 bases sitting between them. Per the germline V gene, CDR1 is KGHDR and CDR2 is SFDVKD. The CDR3 has 20 residues.